A single sample is the source of the 30 T cell receptor beta chains below, sequenced in a study of graft-versus-host responses after intestinal transplantation (TCRdb year 2021). The library relied on the immunoSEQ multiplex PCR assay. The table was pulled from immuneACCESS by TCRdb, which kept in-frame rearrangements only. Such tables lose some clones; where checked, under half of the loss comes from unresolved V genes, and the rest has no known cause. In this sample the table shows around 50,000 clones, approximately 90% of which occur a single time. Clones ranked in the top ten supply roughly 1.5% of the sample. The source material was PBMCs, sampled 26 days after transplant. These receptors came from a human patient who received an intestinal transplant, so some T cells may come from the graft donor.

The V call is TRBV19, the J call TRBJ2-2; D is unclear. The ends were cut back, 2 bases at V and 0 bases at J, with 7 bases in the middle. The CDR3 extends over 15 amino acids. CDR1 is LNHDA and CDR2 is SQIVND in the germline V gene (reference sequence). CDR3 DNA sequence: TGTGCCAGTAGTATATCCACGGCGAACACCGGGGAGCTGTTTTTT. It is translated as CASSISTANTGELFF.

This clone came up a few times. The chain joins TRBV28 to TRBJ1-1; D call uncertain. Germline loops: CDR1 MDHEN, CDR2 SYDVKM. V lost 7 bases and J 1 base, leaving 13 bases between the germline ends. This CDR3 comprises 14 residues. The CDR3 here is CASNLPRSNTEAFF. The CDR3, as DNA: TGTGCCAGCAACCTACCGAGATCGAACACTGAAGCTTTCTTT.

As DNA, the CDR3 is TGTGCCAGCAGTTTGGCAGGGGGCACTGAAGCTTTCTTT. It encodes CASSLAGGTEAFF. The rearrangement joins TRBV27 to TRBJ1-1; 7 bases are a match to TRBD1. CDR1 is MNHEY and CDR2 is SMNVEV in the germline V gene (reference sequence). The CDR3 consists of 13 residues. With V trimmed by 3 bases and J by 4 bases, 2 bases remained unmatched.

V usage is TRBV30 and J usage is TRBJ1-2; D call uncertain. CDR1 GTSNPN and CDR2 SVGIG come from the germline V gene (reference sequence). The CDR3 extends over 15 amino acids. Trimming cost V 0 bases and J 4 bases, with 15 bases left between them. The CDR3 reads CAWSVLGHASYGYTF. CDR3 nucleotides: TGTGCCTGGAGTGTATTGGGCCATGCGAGCTATGGCTACACCTTC.

V gene TRBV28 combines with J gene TRBJ2-7; D may be TRBD2 (7 bases). Between the trimmed V and J ends, which lost 8 bases and 0 bases, there was a span of 11 bases. The germline CDR1 and CDR2 sequences are MDHEN and SYDVKM. The CDR3 has 13 residues. The CDR3 DNA is TGTGCCAGCCTGGGAGGGGGCTCCTACGAGCAGTACTTC. Its translation: CASLGGGSYEQYF.

V and J are TRBV28 and TRBJ1-5; tentative D call: TRBD1 (5 bases). V was shortened by 7 bases and J by 8 bases, with 24 bases between the two germline ends. The germline CDR1 and CDR2 sequences are MDHEN and SYDVKM. The CDR3 has 16 amino acids. CDR3 DNA sequence: TGTGCCAGCAATCCAGGGACTGGGGAATTTTCGAAGCCCCAGCATTTT. Protein product: CASNPGTGEFSKPQHF.

V usage is TRBV7-8 and J usage is TRBJ2-6; the D gene is possibly TRBD2 (6 bases). Trimming removed 1 base from V and 5 bases from J, with 12 bases in between. Germline lookup yields CDR1 SGHVS and CDR2 FQNEAQ. The CDR3 is 16 residues long. The CDR3 spells CASSLERVRRANVLTF. CDR3 DNA: TGTGCCAGCAGCTTAGAGCGGGTTAGGAGGGCCAACGTCCTGACTTTC.

The rearrangement joins TRBV19 to TRBJ2-3; TRBD2 aligns across 11 bases. The CDR3 sequence is 18 residues long. Trimming at V came to 1 base and at J to 4 bases, leaving 10 bases not matched to a gene. CDR1 is LNHDA and CDR2 is SQIVND in the germline V gene (reference sequence). CDR3 amino acids: CASSIVPLLAGVPDTQYF. The CDR3 nucleotides read TGTGCCAGTAGTATAGTGCCCCTACTAGCGGGAGTCCCAGATACGCAGTATTTT.

This clone was found once. The CDR3 DNA reads as TGTGCCAGCTCAGTGGAGGGGACCGGGGAGCTGTTTTTT. This sequence encodes CASSVEGTGELFF. The chain is built from TRBV18 and TRBJ2-2, with D perhaps TRBD2 (6 bases). Trimming stripped 5 bases from V and 5 bases from J, with 9 bases between. This CDR3 comprises 13 residues. Germline CDR1 KGHSH, CDR2 LQKENI.

This clone has a single count. This CDR3 is CASSPGQVIAEAFF. The DNA for the CDR3 is TGTGCCAGCTCACCAGGTCAGGTTATTGCTGAAGCTTTCTTT. J is TRBJ1-1 and V is TRBV18, with D unresolved. The V gene's germline CDR1 is KGHSH and CDR2 LQKENI. The CDR3 has 14 amino acids. Trimming stripped 2 bases from V and 6 bases from J, with 13 bases between.

This chain links TRBV7-9 with TRBJ1-1; 9 bases match TRBD1. Germline-derived CDR1 and CDR2 are SEHNR and FQNEAQ (reference sequence). The CDR3 is 15 residues long. The J segment lost 1 base and the V segment lost 2 bases, leaving 2 bases of the junction unmatched. CDR3 sequence: CASSLTGGRNTEAFF. As DNA, the CDR3 is TGTGCCAGCAGCTTAACAGGGGGCCGGAACACTGAAGCTTTCTTT.

Of note for this clone: The junction departs from the called germline gene at one end, perhaps through a read error. V usage is TRBV7-6 and J usage is TRBJ1-6; D is uncertain. Germline CDR1 is SGHVS and CDR2 is FNYEAQ. The CDR3 covers 13 residues. DNA of the CDR3: TGTGCCAGCAGTTTAGGAGGCCGAAACCCCCTCCACTTT. This gives the protein CASSLGGRNPLHF.

The chain links TRBV9 to TRBJ1-2, with a weak D call TRBD1 (5 bases). CDR1 and CDR2 (germline): SGDLS, YYNGEE. This CDR3 is built from 15 residues. Between the trimmed V and J ends, which lost 1 base and 3 bases, there was a span of 13 bases. DNA of the CDR3: TGTGCCAGCAGCGTATGGGGAGGGGCAGACTATGGCTACACCTTC. Translation: CASSVWGGADYGYTF.

The genes are TRBV11-2 and TRBJ2-7; the D gene is possibly TRBD2 (6 bases). Trimming shortened V by 1 base and J by 4 bases, and 8 bases separated the two germline ends. The CDR3 contains 13 residues. CDR1 SGHAT and CDR2 FQNNGV come from the germline V gene. The CDR3 sequence: CASSLVREYEQYF. The CDR3 nucleotides are TGTGCCAGCAGCTTAGTGCGGGAATACGAGCAGTACTTC.

The chain couples TRBV2 to TRBJ2-5; TRBD2 aligns across 9 bases. The CDR3 totals 14 residues. The V gene end was trimmed by 7 bases and the J gene end by 5 bases; junction bases not matched to a gene: 8. Germline lookup yields CDR1 SNHLY and CDR2 FYNNEI. CDR3 DNA: TGTGCCAGCATTCCCAGCGGGGGGTGGGAGACCCAGTACTTC. Residues: CASIPSGGWETQYF.

This chain uses TRBV28 with TRBJ2-7; D possibly corresponds to TRBD2 (6 bases). CDR1 is MDHEN and CDR2 is SYDVKM in the germline V gene. The CDR3 loop spans 14 amino acids. V lost 5 bases, J lost 5 bases, and 16 bases lay in between. CDR3 sequence: CASSVGRGLDEQYV. As DNA, the CDR3 is TGTGCCAGCAGTGTCGGACGGGGGTTGGACGAGCAGTACGTC.

The V call is TRBV2, the J call TRBJ1-5; weak D call: TRBD1 (5 bases). Germline assignment: CDR1 SNHLY and CDR2 FYNNEI. The CDR3 extends over 15 amino acids. Deletions cut 5 bases from V and 5 bases from J, with 16 bases between. The CDR3, as DNA: TGTGCCAGCAGTAGCAGGGCCTGGAGGGATCAGCCCCAGCATTTT. The encoded protein is CASSSRAWRDQPQHF.

The chain uses TRBV6-5 and TRBJ1-6, with a weak D call TRBD1 (6 bases). V dropped 8 bases and J dropped 6 bases, with 14 bases sitting between them. The germline CDR1 and CDR2 sequences are MNHEY and SVGAGI. The length of the CDR3 is 14 residues. CDR3 amino acids: CASSLTGTNSPLHF. As DNA, the CDR3 is TGTGCCAGCTCGCTTACAGGGACTAATTCACCCCTCCACTTT.

The CDR3 loop reads CASSLAVGPSTDTQYF. CDR3 in DNA: TGTGCCAGCAGCTTGGCCGTGGGGCCCAGCACAGATACGCAGTATTTT. This rearrangement joins TRBV5-6 to TRBJ2-3, with D maybe TRBD1 (5 bases). Trimming removed 0 bases from V and 0 bases from J, with 11 bases in between. Germline-derived CDR1 and CDR2 are SGHDT and YYEEEE. The CDR3 has 16 amino acids.

This clone has just a few counts. The J gene is TRBJ1-2, the V gene TRBV6-1; 8 positions agree with TRBD1. Germline V gene sequence: CDR1 MNHNS, CDR2 SASEGT. This CDR3 is built from 14 residues. J gave up 4 bases and V 7 bases, and 8 bases lay outside the gene matches. This CDR3 reads CASTYGQGGYGYTF. In DNA form, the CDR3 reads TGTGCCAGCACCTACGGACAGGGTGGCTATGGCTACACCTTC.

This chain connects TRBV9 to TRBJ1-2; tentatively, D is TRBD1 (5 bases). The CDR3 covers 12 residues. The ends were cut back, 3 bases at V and 8 bases at J, with 11 bases in the middle. The germline V gene encodes CDR1 SGDLS and CDR2 YYNGEE. The CDR3 DNA sequence: TGTGCCAGCAGCGGGAGTTCAGGGGGCTACACCTTC. It translates to CASSGSSGGYTF.

CDR3 bases: TGTGCCAGCAGCTTAGGGACAGGGGCAGATACGCAGTATTTT. Protein sequence: CASSLGTGADTQYF. This chain uses TRBV7-6 with TRBJ2-3, with 9 bases that match TRBD1. The V gene's germline CDR1 is SGHVS and CDR2 FNYEAQ. This CDR3 spans 14 amino acids. With 1 base clipped from V and 4 bases from J, the junction kept 0 bases outside the gene matches.

The count of this clone is one. The chain links TRBV30 to TRBJ1-1; D is possibly TRBD1 (6 bases). Germline V gene sequence: CDR1 GTSNPN, CDR2 SVGIG (reference sequence). V dropped 2 bases and J dropped 5 bases, with 12 bases sitting between them. This CDR3 is 13 amino acids long. As DNA, the CDR3 is TGTGCCTGGAGTAGGACAGAAGATACTGAAGCTTTCTTT. This codes for CAWSRTEDTEAFF.

This clone appeared a single time. The V and J genes are TRBV7-2 and TRBJ2-5; TRBD2 might be the D (6 bases). The CDR3 is 15 amino acids. The V end lost 1 base, the J end lost 5 bases, and 14 bases lay between the germline ends. Germline V gene lookup returns CDR1 SGHTA and CDR2 FQGNSA. The CDR3 sequence: CASSLVLSGRETQYF. CDR3 DNA: TGTGCCAGCAGCTTAGTACTTAGCGGACGGGAGACCCAGTACTTC. Supplemented by reference TRBV7-2 and TRBJ2-5, the full variable domain reads GAGVSQSPSNKVTEKGKDVELRCDPISGHTALYWYRQSLGQGLEFLIYFQGNSAPDKSGLPSDRFSAERTGGSVSTLTIQRTQQEDSAVYLCASSLVLSGRETQYFGPGTRLLVL.

The chain couples TRBV4-1 to TRBJ1-5; possible D gene TRBD1, 6 bases. CDR1 is MGHRA, CDR2 YSYEKL, per germline. Trimming stripped 3 bases from V and 3 bases from J, with 15 bases between. The CDR3 sequence is 16 residues long. The CDR3 DNA reads as TGCGCCAGCAGCCAGGAGCCGGGACAAATCAATCAGCCCCAGCATTTT. Its translation is CASSQEPGQINQPQHF.

V and J are TRBV11-2 and TRBJ2-7; TRBD1 agrees at 10 bases. The CDR3 has 15 residues. Germline V gene lookup returns CDR1 SGHAT and CDR2 FQNNGV. The V segment lost 4 bases and the J segment 5 bases; nucleotides outside the gene matches: 8. This CDR3 reads CASSSTSGTGDEQYV. The CDR3 coding sequence is TGTGCCAGCAGCTCGACTTCCGGGACAGGGGACGAGCAGTACGTC.

V and J are TRBV29-1 and TRBJ2-2; no firm D call. Germline assignment: CDR1 SQVTM and CDR2 ANQGSEA. Trimming cost V 7 bases and J 4 bases, with 10 bases left between them. This CDR3 is 12 amino acids long. In nucleotides, the CDR3 is TGCAGCGGTGTTAAAGCCACCGGGGAGCTGTTTTTT. Protein sequence: CSGVKATGELFF.

The chain couples TRBV5-1 to TRBJ2-5; 9 bases agree with TRBD1. The V and J ends lost 0 bases and 5 bases, in that order; junction bases with no gene match: 5. In germline, CDR1 is SGHRS, CDR2 YFSETQ. The length of the CDR3 is 15 residues. The CDR3 DNA follows: TGCGCCAGCAGCTTGGGGGACAGGGAGGTGGAGACCCAGTACTTC. Residues: CASSLGDREVETQYF.

The chain couples TRBV6-1 to TRBJ2-7; no clear D gene. CDR1 and CDR2 from the germline V gene are MNHNS and SASEGT. This CDR3 is built from 14 residues. Trimming cost V 1 base and J 5 bases, with 12 bases left between them. The CDR3 bases are TGTGCCAGCAGTGAAGTTGGCCAGGTTAACGAGCAGTACGTC. Amino acid sequence: CASSEVGQVNEQYV.

The chain couples TRBV6-5 to TRBJ1-4; 7 bases are shared with TRBD1. The CDR3 has 15 amino acids. Germline V CDR1 and CDR2: MNHEY, SVGAGI. V dropped 0 bases and J dropped 8; count of bases not matched to a gene: 6. The CDR3 coding sequence is TGTGCCAGCAGTTACTCGGGGGACAGTGGAGAAAAACTGTTTTTT. Protein: CASSYSGDSGEKLFF.